This TCR beta chain is drawn from a study of OX40 agonist ivuxolimab in advanced cancers. Study conclusions and caveats: Both CD4+ and CD8+ T cell populations in blood had undergone clonal expansion by week 6 at 0.1 to 3.0 mg/kg. Also present in some nonresponders was a low level of normalized T-cell clonal expansion.

V was clipped by 4 bases and J by 0 bases, with 11 bases between them. The germline V gene encodes CDR1 SGHRS and CDR2 YFSETQ. The CDR3 covers 15 residues. Some clones are missing from TCRdb's copy, which holds only in-frame ones; the method was immunoSEQ multiplex PCR. This repertoire shows about 52,000 clones, 86% found once; its top ten account for 6% to 8%. The count of this clone is one. No antigen is known for it. Sequencing was performed on CD4+ or CD8+ T cells sorted from blood, taken in a trial of the OX40 agonist ivuxolimab. The chain carries TRBV5-1 and TRBJ1-3; possible D gene TRBD1, 6 bases. The sequence was collected from an adult with an advanced solid tumor such as melanoma, head and neck, liver or kidney cancer. CDR3 bases: TGCGCCAGCAGCCCGACAGGTCGCTCTGGAAACACCATATATTTT. Protein sequence: CASSPTGRSGNTIYF.